This record covers a single T cell receptor beta chain. What it recognizes is unknown. Clones were sequenced by immunoSEQ multiplex PCR, and TCRdb holds only the in-frame ones, with some missing. This sample has about a million clones, with around 77% found just once. The CDR3 is 12 amino acids. From germline, CDR1 is SQVTM and CDR2 ANQGSEA. V was trimmed by 4 bases and J by 7 bases, leaving 13 bases between them. The sample is drawn from a study of shared clonotypes between healthy human individuals. The study's findings and limits: It was observed that roughly 5.1% of naive CD4 clonotypes were shared across several donors.

The chain carries TRBV29-1 and TRBJ1-2; D unclear. The receptor was isolated from a man younger than 35 in good health. Some clones in this sample may be carry-over from other donors' samples. Material for sequencing was memory CD4+ T cells from PBMCs. Sample subset: CD45RA-negative fraction. CDR3 residues: CSVGIGNIGYTF. The CDR3 nucleotides read TGCAGCGTTGGGATAGGGAATATTGGCTACACCTTC.